This TCR beta chain originates from a study of cytomegalovirus exposure and HLA in healthy donors. Among the donors, all were healthy bone marrow donors. Comments on this clone: Antigen: not known.

Regarding the study as a whole: Cytomegalovirus status, reportedly, was diagnosed with high specificity and sensitivity by the classifier. In an earlier analysis, most TCR beta V segments were productive about 87% or about 30% of the time. The study recorded 164 TCR beta chains that were cytomegalovirus-associated.

Use of 60 Vbeta and 13 Jbeta primers characterized the PCR. The data were produced by immunoSEQ multiplex PCR, yet TCRdb's version contains in-frame clones alone and is incomplete. Of about 69,000 clones listed, about 80% are singletons. The sample taken for sequencing was PBMCs. The clonotype was recovered from a man aged 18-30 years in good health and CMV-seronegative.

CDR3 nucleotides: TGTGCCAGCAGCTCTAGCGGGGCTAGCACAGATACGCAGTATTTT. This codes for CASSSSGASTDTQYF. The chain couples TRBV7-3 to TRBJ2-3, with 9 positions matching TRBD2. The CDR3 loop spans 15 amino acids. Germline V gene sequence: CDR1 SGHTA, CDR2 FQGTGA. Losses at the gene ends were 4 bases for V and 0 bases for J; bases not matched to a gene: 2.